What follows describes a single TCR beta chain. The data stem from a study of blood T cell repertoires in COVID-19. The overall study: Researchers got acute and convalescent COVID-19 samples from the United States, Italy and Spain. Nucleic acid was either cDNA or gDNA, and it came from T cells, B-cell-depleted T cells, or PBMCs.

CDR3 size: 18 residues. CDR1 SGHVS and CDR2 FNYEAQ come from the germline V gene. V was clipped by 5 bases and J by 8 bases; unmatched bases: 17. Per the study methods: Using reference gene primer amplification, nucleated cell counts were estimated. The data were produced by immunoSEQ multiplex PCR, yet TCRdb's version contains in-frame clones alone and is incomplete. The V and J calls and clone size come from that table; D and trimming were worked out from the DNA. The table records under 65,000 clones, 75% to 85% of them present only once. Sequencing used peripheral blood. This clonotype originated in a woman between 55 and 75 years old with acute or convalescent COVID-19. The V and J genes are TRBV7-6 and TRBJ2-1; 11 positions match TRBD2. The CDR3 DNA follows: TGTGCCAGCAGCCTGTTACTAGCGGGGGCCTCTCAGGGCGATGAGCAGTTCTTC. Translating it yields CASSLLLAGASQGDEQFF.